Below are 6 T cell receptor beta chains sequenced from a single sample in a study of blood T cell repertoires in COVID-19. The table came from immunoSEQ multiplex PCR; TCRdb's copy has only in-frame clones and leaves some out. The table records more than 95,000 clones, 84% of them present only once. Sequenced input: peripheral blood. The receptors shown here come from a man in his sixties with acute or convalescent COVID-19.

DNA for the CDR3: TGTGCCAGCAGCCCTTCGGGGGTAGGAGAGACCCAGTACTTC. It encodes CASSPSGVGETQYF. The chain uses TRBV11-2 and TRBJ2-5; possibly TRBD2 for D (6 bases). Trimming took 5 bases from V and 4 from J, leaving 14 bases between them. Germline CDR1 reads SGHAT; CDR2 reads FQNNGV. The CDR3 length is 14 residues.

This chain links TRBV19 with TRBJ1-3, with D possibly matching TRBD1 (6 bases). The germline gives CDR1 LNHDA, CDR2 SQIVND (reference sequence). V shed 6 bases and J shed 2 bases, with 17 bases lying between them. CDR3 length: 16 residues. The CDR3 DNA is TGTGCCAGTAGACCTCTGAAGGGGGGGACTGGAAACACCATATATTTT. As protein: CASRPLKGGTGNTIYF.

J is TRBJ2-1 and V is TRBV19; 9 bases map to TRBD1. The CDR3 consists of 15 residues. V gave up 5 bases and J gave up 6 bases; unmatched junction bases: 8. Per germline, CDR1 LNHDA and CDR2 SQIVND (reference sequence). CDR3: CASSAGQGGANEQFF. CDR3 bases: TGTGCCAGTAGTGCGGGACAGGGAGGTGCCAATGAGCAGTTCTTC.

This clone appeared many times. This chain connects TRBV5-1 to TRBJ2-1; 9 nucleotides line up with TRBD1. The germline V gene has CDR1 SGHRS and CDR2 YFSETQ. There are 22 residues in the CDR3. V lost 0 bases to trimming and J lost 1 base; unmatched junction nucleotides: 20. The CDR3 loop reads CASSLGYKLVGSGTGSYNEQFF. The CDR3 DNA sequence: TGCGCCAGCAGCTTGGGATATAAGTTAGTTGGAAGCGGGACAGGGTCCTACAATGAGCAGTTCTTC.

V is TRBV27 and J is TRBJ1-1, with D possibly TRBD1 on 5 matching bases. CDR1 MNHEY and CDR2 SMNVEV come from the germline V gene (reference sequence). The ends were cut back, 4 bases at V and 0 bases at J, with 12 bases in the middle. The CDR3 runs to 15 residues. The CDR3 DNA reads as TGTGCCAGCAGTTATAGACAGCTCATGAACACTGAAGCTTTCTTT. Encoded protein: CASSYRQLMNTEAFF.

This clone appeared once. It is unclear where the CDR3 begins or ends on the DNA, so no DNA is shown, and the CDR3 is as TCRdb lists it. The chain combines TRBV21-1 with TRBJ2-5; the tabulated D call, TRBD2, remains unverified against the DNA. TRBV21-1 is marked as a pseudogene. Including both end residues, the CDR3 is 18 amino acids long. The CDR3 region is CASSKIAVAGGNEQTQYF.